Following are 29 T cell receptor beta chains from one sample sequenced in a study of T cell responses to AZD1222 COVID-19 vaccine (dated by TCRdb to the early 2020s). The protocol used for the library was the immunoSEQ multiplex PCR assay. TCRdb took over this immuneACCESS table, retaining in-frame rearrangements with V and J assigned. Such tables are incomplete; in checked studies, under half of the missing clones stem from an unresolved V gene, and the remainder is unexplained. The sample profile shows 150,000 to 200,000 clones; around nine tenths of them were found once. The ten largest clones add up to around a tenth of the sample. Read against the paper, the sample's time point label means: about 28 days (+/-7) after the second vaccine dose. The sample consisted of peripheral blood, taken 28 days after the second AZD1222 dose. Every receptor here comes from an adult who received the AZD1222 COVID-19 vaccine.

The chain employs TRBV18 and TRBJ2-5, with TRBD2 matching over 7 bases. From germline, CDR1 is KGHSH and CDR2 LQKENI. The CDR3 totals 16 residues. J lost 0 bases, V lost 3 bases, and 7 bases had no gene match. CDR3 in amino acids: CASSPRSGSYQETQYF. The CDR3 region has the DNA TGTGCCAGCTCACCCCGTAGCGGGTCGTACCAAGAGACCCAGTACTTC. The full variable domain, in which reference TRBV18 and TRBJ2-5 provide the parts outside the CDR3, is NAGVMQNPRHLVRRRGQEARLRCSPMKGHSHVYWYRQLPEEGLKFMVYLQKENIIDESGMPKERFSAEFPKEGPSILRIQQVVRGDSAAYFCASSPRSGSYQETQYFGPGTRLLVL.

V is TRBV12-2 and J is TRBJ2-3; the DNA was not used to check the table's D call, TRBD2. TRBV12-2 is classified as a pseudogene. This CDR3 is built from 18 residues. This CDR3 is CASRPRAYSSGATDTQYF. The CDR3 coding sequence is TGTGCAAGTCGCCCAAGAGCCTATTCTAGCGGGGCCACAGATACGCAGTATTTT.

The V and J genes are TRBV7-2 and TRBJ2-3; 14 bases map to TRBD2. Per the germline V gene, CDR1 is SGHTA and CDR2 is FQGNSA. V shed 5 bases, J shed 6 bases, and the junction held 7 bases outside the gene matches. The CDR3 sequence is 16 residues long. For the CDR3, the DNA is TGTGCCAGCAGCCCCGGACTAGCGGGGGGCGTGGATACGCAGTATTTT. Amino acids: CASSPGLAGGVDTQYF.

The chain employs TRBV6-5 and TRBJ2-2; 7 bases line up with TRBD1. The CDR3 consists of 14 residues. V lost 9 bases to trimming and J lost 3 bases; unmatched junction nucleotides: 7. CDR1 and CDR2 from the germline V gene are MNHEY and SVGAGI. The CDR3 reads CASKTGSYTGELFF. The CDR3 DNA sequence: TGTGCCAGTAAGACAGGGTCCTACACCGGGGAGCTGTTTTTT.

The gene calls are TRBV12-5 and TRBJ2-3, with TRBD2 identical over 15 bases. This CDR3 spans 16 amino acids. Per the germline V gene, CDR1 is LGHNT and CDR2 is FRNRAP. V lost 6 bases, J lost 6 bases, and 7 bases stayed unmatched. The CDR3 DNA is TGTGCTAGTGGCCCAGGACTAGCGGGGGGGCGCGATACGCAGTATTTT. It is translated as CASGPGLAGGRDTQYF.

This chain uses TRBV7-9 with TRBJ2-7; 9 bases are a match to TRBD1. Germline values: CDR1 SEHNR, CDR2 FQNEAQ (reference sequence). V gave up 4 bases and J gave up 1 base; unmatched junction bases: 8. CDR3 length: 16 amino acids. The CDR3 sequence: CASSYGTGTLSYEQYF. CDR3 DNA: TGTGCCAGCAGCTACGGGACAGGGACCCTTTCCTACGAGCAGTACTTC.

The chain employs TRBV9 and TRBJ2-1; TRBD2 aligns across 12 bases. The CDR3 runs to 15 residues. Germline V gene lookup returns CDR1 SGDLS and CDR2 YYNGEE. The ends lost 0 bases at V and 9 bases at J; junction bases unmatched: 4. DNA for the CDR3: TGTGCCAGCAGCGTAGCTAGCGGGGGGGCTGGTGAGCAGTTCTTC. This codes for CASSVASGGAGEQFF.

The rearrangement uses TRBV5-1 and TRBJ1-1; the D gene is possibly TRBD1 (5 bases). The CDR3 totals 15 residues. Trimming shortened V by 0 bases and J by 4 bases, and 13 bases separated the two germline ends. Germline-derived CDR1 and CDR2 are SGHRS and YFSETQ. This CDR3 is CASSLAGFAGTEAFF. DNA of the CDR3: TGCGCCAGCAGCTTGGCAGGGTTCGCAGGCACTGAAGCTTTCTTT.

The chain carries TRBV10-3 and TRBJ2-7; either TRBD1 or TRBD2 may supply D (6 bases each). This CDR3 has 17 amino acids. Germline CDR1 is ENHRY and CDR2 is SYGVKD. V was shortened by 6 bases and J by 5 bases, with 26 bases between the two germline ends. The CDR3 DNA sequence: TGTGCCATCAGCCCGCCGGGGGCAGGGCTTGGAACGCACGAGCAGTACTTC. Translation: CAISPPGAGLGTHEQYF.

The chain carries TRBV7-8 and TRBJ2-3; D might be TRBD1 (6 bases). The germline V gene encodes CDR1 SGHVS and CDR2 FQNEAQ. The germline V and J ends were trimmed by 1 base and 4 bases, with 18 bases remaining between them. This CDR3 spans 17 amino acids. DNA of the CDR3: TGTGCCAGCAGCTTAGACAGGGTGCCTCCCGTGGCAGATACGCAGTATTTT. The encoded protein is CASSLDRVPPVADTQYF.

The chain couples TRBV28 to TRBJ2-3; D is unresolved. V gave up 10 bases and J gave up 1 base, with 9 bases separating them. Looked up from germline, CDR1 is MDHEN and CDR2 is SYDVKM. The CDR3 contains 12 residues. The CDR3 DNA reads TGTGCCACCAGAAGGGGCACAGATACGCAGTATTTT. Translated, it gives CATRRGTDTQYF.

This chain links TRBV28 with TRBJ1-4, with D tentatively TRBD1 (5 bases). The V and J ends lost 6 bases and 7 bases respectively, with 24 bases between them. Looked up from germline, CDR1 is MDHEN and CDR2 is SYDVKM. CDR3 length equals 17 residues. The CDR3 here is CASSLSLTGDVVEKLFF. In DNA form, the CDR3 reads TGTGCCAGCAGCTTGAGTTTGACGGGGGATGTCGTTGAAAAACTGTTTTTT.

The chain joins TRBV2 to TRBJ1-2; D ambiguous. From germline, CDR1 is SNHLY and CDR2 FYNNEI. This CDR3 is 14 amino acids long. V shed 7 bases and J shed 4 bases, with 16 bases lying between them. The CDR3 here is CASTGGYGSYGYTF. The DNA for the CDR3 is TGTGCCAGCACCGGAGGGTACGGCAGCTATGGCTACACCTTC.

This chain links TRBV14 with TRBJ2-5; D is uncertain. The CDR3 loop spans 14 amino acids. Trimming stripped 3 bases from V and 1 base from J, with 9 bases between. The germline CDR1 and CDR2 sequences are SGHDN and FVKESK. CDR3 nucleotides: TGTGCCAGCAGCCAGCTAGGCATCCAAGAGACCCAGTACTTC. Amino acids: CASSQLGIQETQYF.

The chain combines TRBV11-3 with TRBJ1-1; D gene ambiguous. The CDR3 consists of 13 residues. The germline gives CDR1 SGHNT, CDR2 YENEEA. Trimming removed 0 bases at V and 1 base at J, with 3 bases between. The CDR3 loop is CASSLDWNTEAFF. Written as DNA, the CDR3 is TGTGCCAGCAGCTTAGATTGGAACACTGAAGCTTTCTTT.

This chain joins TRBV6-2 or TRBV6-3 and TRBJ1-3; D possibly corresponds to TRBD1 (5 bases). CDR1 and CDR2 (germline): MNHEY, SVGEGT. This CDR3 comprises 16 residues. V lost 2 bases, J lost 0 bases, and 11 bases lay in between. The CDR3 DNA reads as TGTGCCAGCAGTTACGGGGCGAGTCACTCTGGAAACACCATATATTTT. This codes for CASSYGASHSGNTIYF.

The CDR3: CASSRFRGVNTEAFF. CDR3 sequence (DNA): TGTGCCAGCAGCCGTTTCAGGGGGGTGAACACTGAAGCTTTCTTT. The J gene is TRBJ1-1, the V gene TRBV3-1 (or the pseudogene TRBV3-2), with 7 bases lining up with TRBD1. V gave up 4 bases and J gave up 0 bases; unmatched junction bases: 5. From germline, CDR1 is LGHDT and CDR2 YNNKEL (reference sequence). The CDR3 sequence is 15 residues long.

In DNA form, the CDR3 reads TGTGCCAGCAGCTCTCCGACTTCCAACCAAGCTTTCTTT. This encodes CASSSPTSNQAFF. The chain has TRBV5-6 and TRBJ1-1; D is uncertain. CDR1 and CDR2 from the germline V gene are SGHDT and YYEEEE. The CDR3 runs to 13 residues. Trimming removed 3 bases from V and 9 bases from J, with 15 bases in between.

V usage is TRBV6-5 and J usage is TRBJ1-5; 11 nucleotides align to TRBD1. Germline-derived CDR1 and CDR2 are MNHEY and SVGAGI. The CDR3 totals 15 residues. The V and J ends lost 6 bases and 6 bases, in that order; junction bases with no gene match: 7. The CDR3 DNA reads TGTGCCAGCAGGAGGACAGGGGGCGAGGGTCAGCCCCAGCATTTT. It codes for CASRRTGGEGQPQHF.

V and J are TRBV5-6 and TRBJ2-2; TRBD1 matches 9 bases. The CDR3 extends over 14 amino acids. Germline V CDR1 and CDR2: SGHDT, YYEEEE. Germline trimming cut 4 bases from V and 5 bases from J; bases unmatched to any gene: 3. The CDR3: CASSRDRVTGELFF. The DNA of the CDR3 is TGTGCCAGCAGCCGGGACAGGGTGACCGGGGAGCTGTTTTTT.

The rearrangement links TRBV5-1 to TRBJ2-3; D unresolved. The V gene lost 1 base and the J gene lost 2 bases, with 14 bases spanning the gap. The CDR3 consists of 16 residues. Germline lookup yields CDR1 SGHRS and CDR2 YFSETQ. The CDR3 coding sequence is TGCGCCAGCAGCTTGCAAGTCCAAACGGACACAGATACGCAGTATTTT. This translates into CASSLQVQTDTDTQYF.

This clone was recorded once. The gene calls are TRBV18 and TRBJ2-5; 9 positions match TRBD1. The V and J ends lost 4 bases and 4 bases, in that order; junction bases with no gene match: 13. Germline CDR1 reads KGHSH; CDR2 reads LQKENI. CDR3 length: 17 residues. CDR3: CASSRKGTGQKRETQYF. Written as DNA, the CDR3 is TGTGCCAGCTCACGCAAAGGGACAGGGCAGAAGAGAGAGACCCAGTACTTC.

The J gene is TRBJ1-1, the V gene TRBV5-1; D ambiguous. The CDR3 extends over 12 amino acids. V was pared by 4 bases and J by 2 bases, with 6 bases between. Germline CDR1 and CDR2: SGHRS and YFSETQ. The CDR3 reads CASSLTNTEAFF. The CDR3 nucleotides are TGCGCCAGCAGCCTGACCAACACTGAAGCTTTCTTT.

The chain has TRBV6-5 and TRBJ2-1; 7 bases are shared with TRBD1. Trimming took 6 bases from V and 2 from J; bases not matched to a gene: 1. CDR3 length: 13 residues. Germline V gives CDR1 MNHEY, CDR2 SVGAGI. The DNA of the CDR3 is TGTGCCAGCAGGGACAGGCCCTACAATGAGCAGTTCTTC. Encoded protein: CASRDRPYNEQFF.

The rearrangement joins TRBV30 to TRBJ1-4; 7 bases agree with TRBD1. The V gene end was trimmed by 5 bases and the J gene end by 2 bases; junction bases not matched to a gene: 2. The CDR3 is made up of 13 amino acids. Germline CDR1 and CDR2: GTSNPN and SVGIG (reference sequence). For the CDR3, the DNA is TGTGCCTGGTCGACAGGGACTAATGAAAAACTGTTTTTT. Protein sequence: CAWSTGTNEKLFF.

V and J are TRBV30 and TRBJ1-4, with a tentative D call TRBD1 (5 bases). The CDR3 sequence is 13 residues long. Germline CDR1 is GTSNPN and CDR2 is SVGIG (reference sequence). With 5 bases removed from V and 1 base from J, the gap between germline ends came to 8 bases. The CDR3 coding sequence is TGTGCCTGGGGTGGGGGAACTAATGAAAAACTGTTTTTT. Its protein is CAWGGGTNEKLFF.

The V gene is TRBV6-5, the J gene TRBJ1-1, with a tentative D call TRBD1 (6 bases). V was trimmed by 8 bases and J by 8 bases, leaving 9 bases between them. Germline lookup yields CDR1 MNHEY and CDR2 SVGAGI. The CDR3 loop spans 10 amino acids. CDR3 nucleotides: TGTGCCAGCCGACAGGTAGAAGCTTTCTTT. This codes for CASRQVEAFF.

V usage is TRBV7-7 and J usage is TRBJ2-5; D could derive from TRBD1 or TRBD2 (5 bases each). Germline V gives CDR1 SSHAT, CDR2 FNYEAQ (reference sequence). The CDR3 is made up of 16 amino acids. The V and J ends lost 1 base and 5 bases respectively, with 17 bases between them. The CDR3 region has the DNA TGTGCCAGCAGCTTAGGGAACCAGGGAGTAGCGGAGACCCAGTACTTC. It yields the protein CASSLGNQGVAETQYF.

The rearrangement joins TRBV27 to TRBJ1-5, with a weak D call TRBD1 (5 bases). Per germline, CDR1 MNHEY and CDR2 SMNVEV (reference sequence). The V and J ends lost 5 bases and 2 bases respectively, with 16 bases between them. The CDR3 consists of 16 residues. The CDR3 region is CASSPSAPGRNQPQHF. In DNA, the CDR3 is TGTGCCAGCAGTCCCTCGGCCCCAGGGCGCAATCAGCCCCAGCATTTT.